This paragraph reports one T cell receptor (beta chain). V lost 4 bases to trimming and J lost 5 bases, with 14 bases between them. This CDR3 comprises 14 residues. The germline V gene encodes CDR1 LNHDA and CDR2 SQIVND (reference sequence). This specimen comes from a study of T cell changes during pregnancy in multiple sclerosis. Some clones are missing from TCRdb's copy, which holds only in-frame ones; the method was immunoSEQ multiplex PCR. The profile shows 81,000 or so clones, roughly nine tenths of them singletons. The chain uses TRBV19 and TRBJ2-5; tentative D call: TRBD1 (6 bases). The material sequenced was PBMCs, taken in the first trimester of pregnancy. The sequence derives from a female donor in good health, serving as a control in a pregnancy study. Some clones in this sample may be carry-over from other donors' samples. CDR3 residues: CASSTQGQGETQYF. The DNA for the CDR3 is TGTGCCAGTAGTACCCAGGGGCAGGGGGAGACCCAGTACTTC.